These T cell receptor beta chains were read from a single sample in a study of T-cell memory formation after mild COVID-19. MiXCR, applied by TCRdb to the 5' RACE reads, yields one record per CDR3 protein. The sample yields some 300,000 distinct CDR3 sequences, roughly 21% seen once. The sequencing input was PBMCs or a T cell subset sorted from them (not recorded which). All receptors come from a man younger than 30 who had mild COVID-19 (a few samples of this study predate the infection). Cell type and time point are not known. Both conserved end residues are part of each CDR3. Fields, in order: CDR3 length, J gene, clone size, V gene, CDR3 protein. Not every row has a clone size; where given, it reads once, few, many or a size class.

CDR3 length: 13
J gene: TRBJ2-3
clone size: few
V gene: TRBV7-6
CDR3 protein: CASSLGFSDTQYF

CDR3 length: 11
J gene: TRBJ1-1
clone size: few
V gene: TRBV5-1
CDR3 protein: CASSSGDEAFF

CDR3 length: 16
J gene: TRBJ2-3
clone size: NA
V gene: TRBV4-3
CDR3 protein: CASSRGGLSWRDTQYF

CDR3 length: 13
J gene: TRBJ2-5
clone size: few
V gene: TRBV29-1
CDR3 protein: CSVDGGAGETQYF

CDR3 length: 14
J gene: TRBJ1-4
clone size: NA
V gene: TRBV4-1
CDR3 protein: CASSPEPNNEKLFF

CDR3 length: 13
J gene: TRBJ1-1
clone size: many
V gene: TRBV4-1
CDR3 protein: CASSQVEVAAAFF

CDR3 length: 14
J gene: TRBJ2-2
clone size: NA
V gene: TRBV7-2
CDR3 protein: CASSWGGGTGELFF

CDR3 length: 13
J gene: TRBJ1-4
clone size: NA
V gene: TRBV2
CDR3 protein: CASSPYVEEKLFF

CDR3 length: 16
J gene: TRBJ2-3
clone size: few
V gene: TRBV2
CDR3 protein: CASSTPGRGGRDTQYF

CDR3 length: 13
J gene: TRBJ2-5
clone size: few
V gene: TRBV18
CDR3 protein: CASSRGEEETQYF

CDR3 length: 14
J gene: TRBJ2-5
clone size: few
V gene: TRBV4-3
CDR3 protein: CASSQGDSQETQYF

CDR3 length: 15
J gene: TRBJ2-3
clone size: few
V gene: TRBV3-1
CDR3 protein: CASSAGGPVGDTQYF

CDR3 length: 16
J gene: TRBJ2-5
clone size: few
V gene: TRBV6-5
CDR3 protein: CASSSAGPGYWETQYF

CDR3 length: 13
J gene: TRBJ2-3
clone size: NA
V gene: TRBV28
CDR3 protein: CASSVAIRTPEYF

CDR3 length: 16
J gene: TRBJ2-3
clone size: NA
V gene: TRBV6-2/TRBV6-3
CDR3 protein: CASSHTDRDLTDTQYF

CDR3 length: 13
J gene: TRBJ2-6
clone size: NA
V gene: TRBV7-9
CDR3 protein: CASAPSGANVLTF

CDR3 length: 14
J gene: TRBJ1-1
clone size: medium-sized
V gene: TRBV5-1
CDR3 protein: CASSSGQPNTEAFF

CDR3 length: 14
J gene: TRBJ2-1
clone size: NA
V gene: TRBV27
CDR3 protein: CASSLRLGMHEQFF

CDR3 length: 16
J gene: TRBJ2-3
clone size: NA
V gene: TRBV5-1
CDR3 protein: CASSLGLAGEVDTQYF

CDR3 length: 19
J gene: TRBJ2-3
clone size: many
V gene: TRBV5-1
CDR3 protein: CASSLARGLLSASTDTQYF

CDR3 length: 14
J gene: TRBJ2-5
clone size: few
V gene: TRBV5-1
CDR3 protein: CASNHRGGAETQYF

CDR3 length: 13
J gene: TRBJ2-2
clone size: NA
V gene: TRBV7-2
CDR3 protein: CASSLAPTGELFF

CDR3 length: 17
J gene: TRBJ2-3
clone size: NA
V gene: TRBV12-3/TRBV12-4
CDR3 protein: CASSPWTSGGDTDTQYF

CDR3 length: 15
J gene: TRBJ2-1
clone size: NA
V gene: TRBV27
CDR3 protein: CASRKFIGSYNEQFF

CDR3 length: 14
J gene: TRBJ2-5
clone size: NA
V gene: TRBV12-3/TRBV12-4
CDR3 protein: CASSLEGGQETQYF

CDR3 length: 15
J gene: TRBJ1-1
clone size: few
V gene: TRBV20-1
CDR3 protein: CSAPTSLARGTEAFF

CDR3 length: 17
J gene: TRBJ1-2
clone size: many
V gene: TRBV5-1
CDR3 protein: CASSRGEGGRQNYGYTF

CDR3 length: 15
J gene: TRBJ2-1
clone size: NA
V gene: TRBV5-1
CDR3 protein: CASSPASGPYNEQFF

CDR3 length: 13
J gene: TRBJ2-1
clone size: NA
V gene: TRBV30
CDR3 protein: CARTGVNYNEQFF

CDR3 length: 15
J gene: TRBJ2-3
clone size: few
V gene: TRBV7-3
CDR3 protein: CASSLTTGGADTQYF

CDR3 length: 16
J gene: TRBJ1-6
clone size: NA
V gene: TRBV4-1
CDR3 protein: CASSSQKGLGLESLHF